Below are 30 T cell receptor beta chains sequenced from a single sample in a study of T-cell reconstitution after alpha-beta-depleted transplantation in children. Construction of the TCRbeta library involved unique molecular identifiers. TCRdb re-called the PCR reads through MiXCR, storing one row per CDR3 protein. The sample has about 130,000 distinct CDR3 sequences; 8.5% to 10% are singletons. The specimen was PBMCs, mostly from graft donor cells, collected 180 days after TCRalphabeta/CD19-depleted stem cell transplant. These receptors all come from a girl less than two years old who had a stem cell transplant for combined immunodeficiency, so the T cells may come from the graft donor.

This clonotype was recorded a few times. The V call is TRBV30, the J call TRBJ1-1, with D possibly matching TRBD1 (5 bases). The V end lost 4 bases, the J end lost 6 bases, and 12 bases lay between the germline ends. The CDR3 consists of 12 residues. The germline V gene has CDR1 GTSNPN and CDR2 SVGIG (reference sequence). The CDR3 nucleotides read TGTGCCTGGAATCAAGGGGTCGCTGAAGCTTTCTTT. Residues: CAWNQGVAEAFF.

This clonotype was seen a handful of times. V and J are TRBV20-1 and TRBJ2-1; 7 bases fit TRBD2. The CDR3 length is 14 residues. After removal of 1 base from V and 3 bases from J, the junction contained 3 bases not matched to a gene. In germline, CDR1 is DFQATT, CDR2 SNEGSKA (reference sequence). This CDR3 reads CSARVGLGYNEQFF. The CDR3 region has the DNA TGCAGTGCTAGAGTTGGACTAGGCTACAATGAGCAGTTCTTC.

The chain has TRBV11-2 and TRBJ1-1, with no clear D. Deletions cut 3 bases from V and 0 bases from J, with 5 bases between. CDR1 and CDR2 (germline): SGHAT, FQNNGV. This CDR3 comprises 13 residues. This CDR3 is CASSFRLNTEAFF. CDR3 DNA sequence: TGTGCCAGCAGCTTCCGTTTGAACACTGAAGCTTTCTTT.

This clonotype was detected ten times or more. The CDR3 here is CSVEYGFPLGRGETQYF. CDR3 nucleotides: TGCAGCGTTGAATACGGTTTCCCTCTGGGGAGGGGAGAGACCCAGTACTTC. The chain uses TRBV29-1 and TRBJ2-5; 7 bases map to TRBD2. The CDR3 is made up of 17 amino acids. Unmatched junction bases numbered 16, after V lost 2 bases and J lost 4 bases. Germline V lookup: CDR1 SQVTM, CDR2 ANQGSEA.

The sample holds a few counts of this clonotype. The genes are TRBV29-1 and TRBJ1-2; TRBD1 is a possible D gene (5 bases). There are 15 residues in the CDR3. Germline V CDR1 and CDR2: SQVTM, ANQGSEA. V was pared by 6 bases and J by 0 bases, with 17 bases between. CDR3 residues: CSVTGTPLTNYGYTF. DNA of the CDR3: TGCAGCGTGACCGGGACCCCCCTCACTAACTATGGCTACACCTTC.

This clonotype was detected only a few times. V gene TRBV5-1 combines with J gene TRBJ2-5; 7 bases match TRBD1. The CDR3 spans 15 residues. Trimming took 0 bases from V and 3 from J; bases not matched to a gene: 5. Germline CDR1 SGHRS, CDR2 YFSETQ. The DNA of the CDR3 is TGCGCCAGCAGCTTGGAACAAGGGGGCGAAGAGACCCAGTACTTC. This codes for CASSLEQGGEETQYF.

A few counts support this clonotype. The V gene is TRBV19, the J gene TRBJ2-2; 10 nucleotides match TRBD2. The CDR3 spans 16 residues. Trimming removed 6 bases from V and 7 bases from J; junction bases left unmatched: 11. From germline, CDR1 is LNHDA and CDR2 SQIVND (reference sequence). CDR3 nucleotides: TGTGCCAGTAGCCGTCTAGCGGGAGACTCCTACGGGGAGCTGTTTTTT. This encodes CASSRLAGDSYGELFF.

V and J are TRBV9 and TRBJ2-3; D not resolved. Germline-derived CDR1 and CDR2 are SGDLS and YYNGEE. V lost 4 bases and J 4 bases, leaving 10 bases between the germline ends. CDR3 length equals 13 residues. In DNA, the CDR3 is TGTGCCAGCAGCCCTGGTCGGCCAGATACGCAGTATTTT. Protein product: CASSPGRPDTQYF.

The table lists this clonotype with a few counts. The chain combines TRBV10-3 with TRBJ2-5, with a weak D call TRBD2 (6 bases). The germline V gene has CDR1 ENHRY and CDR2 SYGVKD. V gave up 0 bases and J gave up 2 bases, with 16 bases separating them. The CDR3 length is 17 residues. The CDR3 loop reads CAISESKAGRFQETQYF. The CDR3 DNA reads TGTGCCATCAGTGAGTCGAAGGCAGGGAGGTTTCAAGAGACCCAGTACTTC.

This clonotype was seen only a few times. The CDR3 sequence: CASSQRWGIGETYEQYF. The CDR3 DNA follows: TGTGCCAGCAGTCAACGGTGGGGGATAGGGGAAACCTACGAGCAGTACTTC. The chain links TRBV6-2 or TRBV6-3 to TRBJ2-7, with D possibly called TRBD1 or TRBD2 (5 bases each). CDR3 length: 17 residues. Trimming removed 5 bases from V and 2 bases from J, with 22 bases in between. CDR1 and CDR2 from the germline V gene are MNHEY and SVGEGT.

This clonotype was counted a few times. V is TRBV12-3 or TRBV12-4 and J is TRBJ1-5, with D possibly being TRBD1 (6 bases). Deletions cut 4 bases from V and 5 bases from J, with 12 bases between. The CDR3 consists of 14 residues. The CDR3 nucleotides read TGTGCCAGCAGTTCCCCAGGGGCATATCAGCCCCAGCATTTT. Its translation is CASSSPGAYQPQHF.

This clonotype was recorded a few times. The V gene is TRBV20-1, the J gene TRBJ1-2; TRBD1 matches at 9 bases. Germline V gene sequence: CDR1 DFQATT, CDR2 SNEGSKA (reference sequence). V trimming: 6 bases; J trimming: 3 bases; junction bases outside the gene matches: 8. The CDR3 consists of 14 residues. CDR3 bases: TGCAGTGCCCCCAGGACAGGGGTGGACTATGGCTACACCTTC. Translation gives CSAPRTGVDYGYTF.

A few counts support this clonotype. The CDR3 DNA follows: TGCGCCAGCAGCTTGGTCGGGTCAACGGGTGAAAAACTGTTTTTT. Translation: CASSLVGSTGEKLFF. The J gene is TRBJ1-4, the V gene TRBV5-1; D call uncertain. This CDR3 contains 15 residues. Per the germline V gene, CDR1 is SGHRS and CDR2 is YFSETQ. The germline V and J ends were trimmed by 0 bases and 7 bases, with 13 bases remaining between them. The entire variable domain, with the rest obtained from reference TRBV5-1 and TRBJ1-4, is as follows: KAGVTQTPRYLIKTRGQQVTLSCSPISGHRSVSWYQQTPGQGLQFLFEYFSETQRNKGNFPGRFSGRQFSNSRSEMNVSTLELGDSALYLCASSLVGSTGEKLFFGSGTQLSVL.

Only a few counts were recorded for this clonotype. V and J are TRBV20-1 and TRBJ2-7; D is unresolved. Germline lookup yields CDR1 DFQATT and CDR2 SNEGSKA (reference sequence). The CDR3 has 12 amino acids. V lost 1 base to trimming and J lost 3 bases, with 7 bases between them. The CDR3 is CSARGQFYEQYF. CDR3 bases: TGCAGTGCTAGAGGGCAATTCTACGAGCAGTACTTC.

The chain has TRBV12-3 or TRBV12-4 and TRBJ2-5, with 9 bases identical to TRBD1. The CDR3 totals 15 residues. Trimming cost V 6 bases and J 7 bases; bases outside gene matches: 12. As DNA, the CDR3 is TGTGCCAGCAGACCCCGGACAGGGGTTGGGAGGACCCAGTACTTC. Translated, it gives CASRPRTGVGRTQYF.

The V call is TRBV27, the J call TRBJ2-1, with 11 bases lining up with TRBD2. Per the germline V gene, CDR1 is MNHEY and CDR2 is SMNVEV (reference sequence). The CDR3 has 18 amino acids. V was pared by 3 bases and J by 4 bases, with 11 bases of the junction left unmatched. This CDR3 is CASSFRHSGRAHYNEQFF. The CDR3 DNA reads TGTGCCAGCAGTTTTCGGCATAGCGGGAGGGCCCATTACAATGAGCAGTTCTTC.

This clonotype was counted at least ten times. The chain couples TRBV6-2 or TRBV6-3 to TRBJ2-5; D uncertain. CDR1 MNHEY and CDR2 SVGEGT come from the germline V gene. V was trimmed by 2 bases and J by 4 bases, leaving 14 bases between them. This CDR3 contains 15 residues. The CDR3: CASSYGQAIGETQYF. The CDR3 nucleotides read TGTGCCAGCAGTTACGGTCAAGCGATAGGAGAGACCCAGTACTTC.

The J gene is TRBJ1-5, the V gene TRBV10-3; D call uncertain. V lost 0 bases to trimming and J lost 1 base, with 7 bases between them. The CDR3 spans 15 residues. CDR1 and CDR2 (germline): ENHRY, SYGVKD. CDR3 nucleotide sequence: TGTGCCATCAGTGAGTCCAGTGGGAGCAATCAGCCCCAGCATTTT. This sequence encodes CAISESSGSNQPQHF.

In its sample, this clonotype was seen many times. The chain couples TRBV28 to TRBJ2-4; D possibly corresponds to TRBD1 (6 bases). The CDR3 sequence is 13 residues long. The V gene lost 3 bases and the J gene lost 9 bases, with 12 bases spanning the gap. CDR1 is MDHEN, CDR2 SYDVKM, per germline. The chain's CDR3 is CASSFDRRAIQYF. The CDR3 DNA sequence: TGTGCCAGCAGTTTCGACAGGCGGGCCATTCAGTACTTC. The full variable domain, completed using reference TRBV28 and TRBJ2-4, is DVKVTQSSRYLVKRTGEKVFLECVQDMDHENMFWYRQDPGLGLRLIYFSYDVKMKEKGDIPEGYSVSREKKERFSLILESASTNQTSMYLCASSFDRRAIQYFGAGTRLSVL.

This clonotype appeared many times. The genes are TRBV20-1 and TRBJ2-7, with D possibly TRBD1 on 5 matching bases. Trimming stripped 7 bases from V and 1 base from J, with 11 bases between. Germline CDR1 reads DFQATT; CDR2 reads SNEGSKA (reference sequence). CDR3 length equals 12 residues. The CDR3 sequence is CSVIQGSYEQYF. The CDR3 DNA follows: TGCAGTGTTATCCAGGGTTCCTACGAGCAGTACTTC.

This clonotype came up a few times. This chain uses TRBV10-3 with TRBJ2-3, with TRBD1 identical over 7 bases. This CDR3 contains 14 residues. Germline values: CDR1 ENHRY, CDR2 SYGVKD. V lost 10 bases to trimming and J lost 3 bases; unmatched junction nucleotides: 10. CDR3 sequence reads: CAKLRDRGTDTQYF. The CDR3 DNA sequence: TGTGCCAAACTCCGGGACAGAGGGACAGATACGCAGTATTTT.

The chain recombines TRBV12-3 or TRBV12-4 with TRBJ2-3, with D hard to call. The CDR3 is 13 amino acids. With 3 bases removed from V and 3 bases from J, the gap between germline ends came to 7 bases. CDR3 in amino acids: CASSFFGTDTQYF. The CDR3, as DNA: TGTGCCAGCAGTTTCTTCGGGACAGATACGCAGTATTTT.

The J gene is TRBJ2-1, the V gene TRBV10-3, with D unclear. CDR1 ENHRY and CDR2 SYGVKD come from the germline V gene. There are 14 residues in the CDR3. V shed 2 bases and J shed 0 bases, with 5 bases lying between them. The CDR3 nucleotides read TGTGCCATCAGTGAGACCCTCTCCTACAATGAGCAGTTCTTC. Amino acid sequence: CAISETLSYNEQFF.

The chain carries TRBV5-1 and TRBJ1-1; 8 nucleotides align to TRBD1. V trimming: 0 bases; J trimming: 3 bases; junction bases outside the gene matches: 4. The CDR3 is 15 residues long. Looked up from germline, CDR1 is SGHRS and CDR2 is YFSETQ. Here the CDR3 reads CASSLGQGLYTEAFF. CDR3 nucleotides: TGCGCCAGCAGCTTGGGACAGGGGCTTTACACTGAAGCTTTCTTT.

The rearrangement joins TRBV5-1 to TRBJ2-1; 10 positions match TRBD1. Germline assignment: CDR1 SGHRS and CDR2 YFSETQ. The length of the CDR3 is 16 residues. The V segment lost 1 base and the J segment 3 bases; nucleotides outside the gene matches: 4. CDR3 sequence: CASSLRTGGFYNEQFF. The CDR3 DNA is TGCGCCAGCAGCTTGAGGACAGGGGGGTTCTACAATGAGCAGTTCTTC.

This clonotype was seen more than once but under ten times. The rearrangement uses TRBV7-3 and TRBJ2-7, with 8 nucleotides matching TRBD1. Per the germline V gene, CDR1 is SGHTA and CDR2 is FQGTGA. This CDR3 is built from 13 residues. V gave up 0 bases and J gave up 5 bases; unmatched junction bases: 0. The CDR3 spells CASSLTDRDEQYF. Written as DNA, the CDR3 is TGTGCCAGCAGCTTAACGGACAGGGACGAGCAGTACTTC. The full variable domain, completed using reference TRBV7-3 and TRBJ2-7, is GAGVSQTPSNKVTEKGKYVELRCDPISGHTALYWYRQSLGQGPEFLIYFQGTGAADDSGLPNDRFFAVRPEGSVSTLKIQRTERGDSAVYLCASSLTDRDEQYFGPGTRLTVT.

The CDR3 protein is CASTFNPGPQETQYF. The DNA for the CDR3 is TGTGCCAGCACCTTTAACCCGGGACCCCAAGAGACCCAGTACTTC. The rearrangement links TRBV6-1 to TRBJ2-5; D is possibly TRBD1 or TRBD2 (5 bases each). V lost 7 bases, J lost 1 base, and 16 bases lay in between. The CDR3 has 15 amino acids. Germline CDR1 is MNHNS and CDR2 is SASEGT.

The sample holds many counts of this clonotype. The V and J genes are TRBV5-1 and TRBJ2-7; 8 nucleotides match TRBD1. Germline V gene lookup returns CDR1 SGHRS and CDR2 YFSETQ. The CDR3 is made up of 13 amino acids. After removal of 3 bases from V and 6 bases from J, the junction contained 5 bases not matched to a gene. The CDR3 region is CASSSGQGREQYF. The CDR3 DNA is TGCGCCAGCAGCTCCGGACAGGGTCGCGAGCAGTACTTC.

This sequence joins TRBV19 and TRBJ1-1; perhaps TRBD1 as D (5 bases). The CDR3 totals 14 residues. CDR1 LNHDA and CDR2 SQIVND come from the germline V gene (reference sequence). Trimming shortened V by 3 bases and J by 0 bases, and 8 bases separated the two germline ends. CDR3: CASSIRGVNTEAFF. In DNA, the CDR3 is TGTGCCAGTAGTATTCGGGGGGTGAACACTGAAGCTTTCTTT.

The CDR3 reads CSARTGDAFF. CDR3 coding DNA: TGCAGTGCCAGGACAGGGGATGCTTTCTTT. The chain recombines TRBV20-1 with TRBJ1-1, with TRBD1 matching over 9 bases. CDR1 DFQATT and CDR2 SNEGSKA come from the germline V gene (reference sequence). The CDR3 length is 10 residues. V dropped 6 bases and J dropped 11; count of bases not matched to a gene: 4.